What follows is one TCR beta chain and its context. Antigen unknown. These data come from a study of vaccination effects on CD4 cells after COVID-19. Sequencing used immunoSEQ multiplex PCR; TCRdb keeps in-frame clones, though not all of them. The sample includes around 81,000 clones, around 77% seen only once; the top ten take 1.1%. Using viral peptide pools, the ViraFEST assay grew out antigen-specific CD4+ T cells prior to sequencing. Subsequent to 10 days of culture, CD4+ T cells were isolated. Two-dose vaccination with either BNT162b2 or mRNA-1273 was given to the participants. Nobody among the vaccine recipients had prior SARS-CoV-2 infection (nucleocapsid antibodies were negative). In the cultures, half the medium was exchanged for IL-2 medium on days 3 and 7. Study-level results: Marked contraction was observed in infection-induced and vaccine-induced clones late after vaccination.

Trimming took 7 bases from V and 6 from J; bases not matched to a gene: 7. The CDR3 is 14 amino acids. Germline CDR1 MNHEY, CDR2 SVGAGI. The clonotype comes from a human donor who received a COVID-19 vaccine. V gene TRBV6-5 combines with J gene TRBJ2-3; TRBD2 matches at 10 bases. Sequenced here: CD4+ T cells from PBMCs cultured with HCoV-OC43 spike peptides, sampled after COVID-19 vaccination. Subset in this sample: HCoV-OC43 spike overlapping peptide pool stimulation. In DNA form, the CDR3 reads TGTGCCAGCAAATCCGGGACTAGCGTCGATACGCAGTATTTT. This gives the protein CASKSGTSVDTQYF.